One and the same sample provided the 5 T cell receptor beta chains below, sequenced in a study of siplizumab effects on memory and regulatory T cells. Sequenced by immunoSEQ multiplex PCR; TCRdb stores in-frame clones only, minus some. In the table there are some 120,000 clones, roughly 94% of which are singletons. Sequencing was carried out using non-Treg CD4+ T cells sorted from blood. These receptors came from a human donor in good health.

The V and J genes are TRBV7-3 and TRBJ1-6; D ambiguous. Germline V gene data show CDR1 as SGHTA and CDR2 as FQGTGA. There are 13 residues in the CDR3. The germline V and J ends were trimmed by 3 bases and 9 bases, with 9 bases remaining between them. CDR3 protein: CASSFRRASPLHF. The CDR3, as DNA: TGTGCCAGCAGCTTCCGGAGGGCTTCACCCCTCCACTTT.

CDR3 sequence reads: CASSTSGSSYEQYF. The CDR3, as DNA: TGCGCCAGCAGCACTAGCGGGAGCTCCTACGAGCAGTACTTC. The chain employs TRBV5-1 and TRBJ2-7; 11 positions match TRBD2. Germline CDR1 is SGHRS and CDR2 is YFSETQ. This CDR3 contains 14 residues. J was trimmed by 0 bases and V by 4 bases; bases with no gene match: 0. The full variable domain, completed using reference TRBV5-1 and TRBJ2-7, is KAGVTQTPRYLIKTRGQQVTLSCSPISGHRSVSWYQQTPGQGLQFLFEYFSETQRNKGNFPGRFSGRQFSNSRSEMNVSTLELGDSALYLCASSTSGSSYEQYFGPGTRLTVT.

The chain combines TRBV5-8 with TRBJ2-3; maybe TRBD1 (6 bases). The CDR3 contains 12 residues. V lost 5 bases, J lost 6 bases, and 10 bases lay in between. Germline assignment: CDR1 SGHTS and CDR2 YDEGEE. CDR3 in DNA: TGTGCCAGCAGTTCGCAGGGGGATACGCAGTATTTT. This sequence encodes CASSSQGDTQYF.

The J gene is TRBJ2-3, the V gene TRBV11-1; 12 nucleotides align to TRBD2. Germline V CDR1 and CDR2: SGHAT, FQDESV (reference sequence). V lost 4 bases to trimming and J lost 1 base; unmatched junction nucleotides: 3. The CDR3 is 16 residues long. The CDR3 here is CASSSWTSGGTDTQYF. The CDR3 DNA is TGTGCCAGCAGCTCCTGGACTAGCGGGGGCACAGATACGCAGTATTTT. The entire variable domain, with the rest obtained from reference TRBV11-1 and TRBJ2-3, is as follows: EAEVAQSPRYKITEKSQAVAFWCDPISGHATLYWYRQILGQGPELLVQFQDESVVDDSQLPKDRFSAERLKGVDSTLKIQPAELGDSAMYLCASSSWTSGGTDTQYFGPGTRLTVL.

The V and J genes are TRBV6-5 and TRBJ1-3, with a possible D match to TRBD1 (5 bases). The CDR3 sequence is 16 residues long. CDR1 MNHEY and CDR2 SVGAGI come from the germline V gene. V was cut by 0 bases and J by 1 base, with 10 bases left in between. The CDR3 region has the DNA TGTGCCAGCAGTTACTCGAGAAGGGGATCTGGAAACACCATATATTTT. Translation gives CASSYSRRGSGNTIYF.